These T cell receptor beta chains were read from a single sample in a study of vaccination and CD4 T cells after COVID-19. TCRdb reprocessed the PCR reads with MiXCR, giving one entry per CDR3 protein. The table lists more than 20,000 distinct CDR3 sequences, around 48% of them singletons. These receptors are not linked to any known antigen. The sample comprised CD4+ T cells from blood, cultured in vitro. The receptors were sampled from a human donor who had recovered from COVID-19. Each CDR3 is given with its conserved first and last residue. The order of the fields is clone size, J gene, V gene, D gene, CDR3 DNA, CDR3 protein. A D gene is named only where the DNA matches it firmly. Clone size is not always given. Where it is, it says once, few, many or a class for expanded clones.

-,TRBJ1-5,TRBV18,-,TGTGCCAGCTCAGCAGGACGGGGTCAGCCCCAGCATTTT,CASSAGRGQPQHF
-,TRBJ2-7,TRBV6-5,TRBD1,TGTGCCAGCAGTTACGAAAAGGGGGCATACGAGCAGTACTTC,CASSYEKGAYEQYF
once,TRBJ2-3,TRBV7-2,TRBD2,TGTGCCAGCAGCAACGGACTAGGACTCACAGATACGCAGTATTTT,CASSNGLGLTDTQYF
-,TRBJ2-1,TRBV6-5,-,TGTGCCAGCAGTTCTCTCCGGGACTACAATGAGCAGTTCTTC,CASSSLRDYNEQFF
few,TRBJ2-7,TRBV6-1,-,TGTGCCAGCAGCGCCAGACTCGCGGGTGACTACGAGCAGTACTTC,CASSARLAGDYEQYF
-,TRBJ2-3,TRBV7-2,-,TGTGCCAGCAGCTTCGCCGGGAGTACGCAGTATTTT,CASSFAGSTQYF
-,TRBJ1-5,TRBV6-1,-,TGTGCCAGTACCTCGGCAGGCTATAGCAATCAGCCCCAGCATTTT,CASTSAGYSNQPQHF
few,TRBJ2-1,TRBV28,TRBD2,TGTGCCAGCAGTTTAGGGACTAGCGGGAGTTGGTTCTTC,CASSLGTSGSWFF
few,TRBJ1-1,TRBV19,-,TGTGCCAGTAGTGGAAGGGATGAGACTGAAGCTTTCTTT,CASSGRDETEAFF
few,TRBJ2-5,TRBV20-1,TRBD2,TGCAGTGCTAGAGCCCCCCGCGGGGGTTTGGAGACCCAGTACTTC,CSARAPRGGLETQYF
-,TRBJ2-2,TRBV29-1,-,TGCAGCGCAAGGGCGGCCCCGAACACCGGGGAGCTGTTTTTT,CSARAAPNTGELFF
-,TRBJ1-4,TRBV7-9,-,TGTGCCAGCAGCTTAGAATCGTTAAAAGGGGAAAAACTGTTTTTT,CASSLESLKGEKLFF
few,TRBJ1-1,TRBV6-5,-,TGTGCCAGCAGTTACTCTCGGGGACGTGGAAACACTGAAGCTTTCTTT,CASSYSRGRGNTEAFF
-,TRBJ2-1,TRBV28,-,TGTGCCAGCAGTTCAACTCTAGTCTTAGCAAACAATGAGCAGTTCTTC,CASSSTLVLANNEQFF
few,TRBJ2-1,TRBV10-3,-,TGTGCCATCAGTGAGCCGCCTAGTGATAATGAGCAGTTCTTC,CAISEPPSDNEQFF
once,TRBJ1-2,TRBV19,TRBD1,TGTGCCAGTAGTATGGAGCAGGGGGATGGCTACACCTTC,CASSMEQGDGYTF
-,TRBJ1-5,TRBV7-9,-,TGTGCCAGCAGCCGACAGGGCAATCAGCCCCAGCATTTT,CASSRQGNQPQHF
few,TRBJ2-3,TRBV20-1,TRBD2,TGCAGTGCCATTGGACTAGCGAACACAGATACGCAGTATTTT,CSAIGLANTDTQYF
-,TRBJ1-5,TRBV28,-,TGTGCCAGCGGACTAAATCCCGGATTTAGCAATCAGCCCCAGCATTTT,CASGLNPGFSNQPQHF
-,TRBJ1-1,TRBV30,-,TGTGCCTGGACACCAATCAGGGAGGGCACTGAAGCTTTCTTT,CAWTPIREGTEAFF
-,TRBJ2-7,TRBV11-2,TRBD1,TGTGCCAGCAGATCCCCCGGGACAGGGTACGAGCAGTACTTC,CASRSPGTGYEQYF